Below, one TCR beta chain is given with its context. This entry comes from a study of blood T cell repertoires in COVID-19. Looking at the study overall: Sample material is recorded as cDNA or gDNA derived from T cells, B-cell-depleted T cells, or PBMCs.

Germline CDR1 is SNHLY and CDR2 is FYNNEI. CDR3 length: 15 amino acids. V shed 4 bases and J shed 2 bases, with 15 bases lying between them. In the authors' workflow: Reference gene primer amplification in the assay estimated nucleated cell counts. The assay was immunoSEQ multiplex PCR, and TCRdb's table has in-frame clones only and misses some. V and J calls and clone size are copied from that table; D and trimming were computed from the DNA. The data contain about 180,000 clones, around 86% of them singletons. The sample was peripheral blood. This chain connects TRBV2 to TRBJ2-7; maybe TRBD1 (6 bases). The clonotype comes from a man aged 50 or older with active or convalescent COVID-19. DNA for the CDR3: TGTGCCAGCAGTGTAGGAAGACAGGTCACCTACGAGCAGTACTTC. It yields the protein CASSVGRQVTYEQYF.